Listed below are T cell receptor beta chains from one sample, sequenced in a study of shared clonotypes between healthy human individuals. Sequencing was performed with immunoSEQ multiplex PCR; in TCRdb, only in-frame clones are kept and a portion is missing. Of approximately 500,000 clones in the sample, 90% to 97% are singletons; the top ten hold about 0.054%. The sequenced material came from naive CD4+ T cells sorted from blood. The receptors originated from a woman aged 25 to 39 in good health. Each CDR3 is given with its conserved first and last residue. Fields, in order: clone size, D gene, V gene, J gene, CDR3 DNA, CDR3 protein. A D gene is named only where the DNA matches it firmly. Clone size is shown for a subset of rows, as once, few, many or a class of expanded clone.

clone size: .; D gene: .; V gene: TRBV28; J gene: TRBJ2-3; CDR3 DNA: TGTGCCAGTTCGAGGAGGGCGGGCACAGATACGCAGTATTTT; CDR3 protein: CASSRRAGTDTQYF
clone size: .; D gene: .; V gene: TRBV2; J gene: TRBJ1-2; CDR3 DNA: TGTGCCTGGAAGACGGAGTACTATGGCTACACCTTC; CDR3 protein: CAWKTEYYGYTF
clone size: .; D gene: TRBD2; V gene: TRBV7-9; J gene: TRBJ2-2; CDR3 DNA: TGTGCCAGCAGCTTAGTTAGCGGGAGCTCCGGGGAGCTGTTTTTT; CDR3 protein: CASSLVSGSSGELFF
clone size: .; D gene: TRBD1; V gene: TRBV6-5; J gene: TRBJ1-5; CDR3 DNA: TGTGCCAGCAGTCGGGACAGGGGTGGCAATCAGCCCCAGCATTTT; CDR3 protein: CASSRDRGGNQPQHF
clone size: .; D gene: TRBD2; V gene: TRBV19; J gene: TRBJ2-2; CDR3 DNA: TGTGCCACGAACCGAATAGCGGGAGCGAACACCGGGGAGCTGTTTTTT; CDR3 protein: CATNRIAGANTGELFF
clone size: .; D gene: .; V gene: TRBV7-3; J gene: TRBJ2-1; CDR3 DNA: TGTGCCAGCAGCTTAAGAGGTTCGGGCAATGAGCAGTTCTTC; CDR3 protein: CASSLRGSGNEQFF
clone size: once; D gene: .; V gene: TRBV15; J gene: TRBJ2-6; CDR3 DNA: TGTGCCACCAGCAGAGGTCCGGGGTGGGGGCCCTCTGGGGCCAACGTCCTGACTTTC; CDR3 protein: CATSRGPGWGPSGANVLTF
clone size: .; D gene: .; V gene: TRBV5-4; J gene: TRBJ2-1; CDR3 DNA: TGTGCCAGCAGCCGGAGGTTAGCGAGGAACTACAATGAGCAGTTCTTC; CDR3 protein: CASSRRLARNYNEQFF
clone size: .; D gene: TRBD1; V gene: TRBV10-1; J gene: TRBJ2-5; CDR3 DNA: TGCGCCAGCAGTGGAGGGACAGCTCAAGAGACCCAGTACTTC; CDR3 protein: CASSGGTAQETQYF
clone size: .; D gene: .; V gene: TRBV28; J gene: TRBJ1-1; CDR3 DNA: TGTGCCAGCATTTCAGGGTTGAACACTGAAGCTTTCTTT; CDR3 protein: CASISGLNTEAFF
clone size: .; D gene: TRBD2; V gene: TRBV19; J gene: TRBJ2-3; CDR3 DNA: TGTGCCAGTAGTATAATCCCTAGCGGGAGTTGGGGAGATACGCAGTATTTT; CDR3 protein: CASSIIPSGSWGDTQYF
clone size: .; D gene: .; V gene: TRBV18; J gene: TRBJ2-7; CDR3 DNA: TGTGCCAGCTCACCCGATCAAGGCGAAAGTGTGCAGTACTTC; CDR3 protein: CASSPDQGESVQYF
clone size: .; D gene: .; V gene: TRBV11-1; J gene: TRBJ2-5; CDR3 DNA: TGTGCCAGCAGCTTTGGGGTACAAGAGACCCAGTACTTC; CDR3 protein: CASSFGVQETQYF
clone size: few; D gene: .; V gene: TRBV5-4; J gene: TRBJ1-5; CDR3 DNA: TGTGCCAGCACCCTGGGGCCAGGACAGCCCCAGCATTTT; CDR3 protein: CASTLGPGQPQHF
clone size: once; D gene: .; V gene: TRBV7-2; J gene: TRBJ2-6; CDR3 DNA: TGTGCCAGCAGCAAGAGGGAACGACAAAGTCGGGCCAACGTCCTGACTTTC; CDR3 protein: CASSKRERQSRANVLTF
clone size: .; D gene: .; V gene: TRBV7-8; J gene: TRBJ1-3; CDR3 DNA: TGTGCCAGCAGCCCCACCCGGCTAGGGGCTGGAAACACCATATATTTT; CDR3 protein: CASSPTRLGAGNTIYF
clone size: .; D gene: TRBD2; V gene: TRBV7-9; J gene: TRBJ2-1; CDR3 DNA: TGTGCCAGCAGCACTCCGACTAGCGGGAGGGCCGACGCCAATGAGCAGTTCTTC; CDR3 protein: CASSTPTSGRADANEQFF
clone size: .; D gene: .; V gene: TRBV5-1; J gene: TRBJ1-5; CDR3 DNA: TGCGCCAGCAGCTTGGGGTTGGGGGGTAGCAATCAGCCCCAGCATTTT; CDR3 protein: CASSLGLGGSNQPQHF
clone size: .; D gene: .; V gene: TRBV20-1; J gene: TRBJ2-1; CDR3 DNA: TGCAGTGCTGGGCTTAATGAGCAGTTCTTC; CDR3 protein: CSAGLNEQFF
clone size: .; D gene: TRBD1; V gene: TRBV5-1; J gene: TRBJ1-2; CDR3 DNA: TGCGCCAGCAGCGGGGGGGACAGTGGTAACTATGGCTACACCTTC; CDR3 protein: CASSGGDSGNYGYTF
clone size: .; D gene: TRBD1; V gene: TRBV19; J gene: TRBJ2-7; CDR3 DNA: TGTGCCAGTAGTATTCCAGGGGGCGTCCACGAGCAGTACTTC; CDR3 protein: CASSIPGGVHEQYF
clone size: .; D gene: .; V gene: TRBV4-1; J gene: TRBJ1-1; CDR3 DNA: TGCGCCAGCAGGCGTACAGCGGGGGTCCAAGTCAAAGGGAACACTGAAGCTTTCTTT; CDR3 protein: CASRRTAGVQVKGNTEAFF
clone size: .; D gene: TRBD1; V gene: TRBV10-3; J gene: TRBJ2-7; CDR3 DNA: TGTGCCATCACCCAAGGGGGACAGACAACTACGGGGGAGCAGTACTTC; CDR3 protein: CAITQGGQTTTGEQYF
clone size: .; D gene: .; V gene: TRBV6-6; J gene: TRBJ2-3; CDR3 DNA: TGTGCCAGCAACCAGGGATACACAGATACGCAGTATTTT; CDR3 protein: CASNQGYTDTQYF
clone size: .; D gene: .; V gene: TRBV19; J gene: TRBJ1-2; CDR3 DNA: TGTGCCAGTGCCCCGAGTGCTTACGGCTACACCTTC; CDR3 protein: CASAPSAYGYTF
clone size: once; D gene: .; V gene: TRBV18; J gene: TRBJ2-5; CDR3 DNA: TGTGCCAGCTCACCGCTAGCTGAGGGAGAGACCCAGTACTTC; CDR3 protein: CASSPLAEGETQYF
clone size: .; D gene: .; V gene: TRBV7-9; J gene: TRBJ1-3; CDR3 DNA: TGTGCCAGCAGCTTAGTTCAGGGAAGGGATGGAAACACCATATATTTT; CDR3 protein: CASSLVQGRDGNTIYF